Listed below are T cell receptor beta chains from one sample, sequenced in a study of early T cells in non-severe SARS-CoV-2 infection. TCRdb re-called the 5' RACE reads with MiXCR, one entry per CDR3 protein. Among approximately 100,000 distinct CDR3 sequences listed, roughly 15% were seen once. The sequenced material came from whole blood. The receptors were sampled from an adult who was a healthcare worker with PCR-confirmed SARS-CoV-2 infection or an uninfected control (not recorded which). Each CDR3 is given with its conserved first and last residue.

v_gene | CDR3aa
TRBV7-6 | CASSLLARGRGGELFF
TRBV18 | CATETSSREQYF
TRBV6-2/TRBV6-3 | CASRNYNEQFF
TRBV10-3 | CAINPAPQDEQYF
TRBV19 | CASSSYEAGSNQPQHF
TRBV7-6 | CASSQHRGQGGLETQYF
TRBV6-5 | CASSYGEGYEQYF
TRBV20-1 | CSARGKTSGGVSDTQYF
TRBV28 | CASSLFGDTIYF
TRBV29-1 | CSVEATYEQFF
TRBV6-5 | CATAGPEDTEAFF
TRBV10-3 | CAISESMGPQVPYEQYF
TRBV30 | CAWSAIGFSYNEQFF
TRBV28 | CASSPADMGQPQHF
TRBV28 | CASTLRGPVRSGYTF
TRBV5-1 | CASSVGVGYNEQFF
TRBV4-3 | CASSLAGGSTGELFF
TRBV7-9 | CAAAEGSSYEQYF
TRBV4-1 | CASSQLQGVEKLFF
TRBV20-1 | CSAFGGVDNEQFF
TRBV7-8 | CASSLGTAHTEAFF
TRBV7-2 | CASSLVRGNEQFF
TRBV29-1 | CSVEDPNGMSGNTIYF
TRBV18 | CASSPSGTENSPLHF
TRBV4-2 | CASSQVADEQFF
TRBV16 | CASSPQEEKLFF
TRBV18 | CASSPGQGRANYGYTF
TRBV27 | CASSLYRQGVRSSPLHF
TRBV7-2 | CASSLVQGIGDTQYF
TRBV28 | CASSLSGSAFF
TRBV9 | CASSVAGRRQSYEQYF
TRBV9 | CASSVGSSGISGELFF
TRBV5-5 | CASSLSGTSGTEQYF
TRBV11-2 | CASSSLVAGGTGTQYF
TRBV4-3 | CASSQDHLSDGYEQYF
TRBV10-3 | CAIRGQEAGELFF
TRBV7-2 | CASSLAVRWGQFF
TRBV20-1 | CSARDGQVYGYTF
TRBV7-2 | CASSFTREGSEQYF
TRBV19 | CASSIAGTSGGNNEQFF
TRBV18 | CASSPPSGADTQYF
TRBV29-1 | CSVYLAVGTPYNEQFF
TRBV2 | CASRRDRGNTEAFF
TRBV7-6 | CASSLAEFSGANVLTF
TRBV29-1 | CSVGWGSTEAFF
TRBV19 | CATQTGDQVSEQFF
TRBV7-2 | CASSPSLATADTQYF
TRBV7-6 | CASSLGTSGNTIYF
TRBV19 | CASSITRTANTGELFF
TRBV30 | CAWSVQGNDIDIQYF
TRBV10-3 | CATLAGAGDTQYF
TRBV27 | CASNQGAGEAFF
TRBV19 | CASKPHKGVFWFF
TRBV4-3 | CASSQDRGRMNEQFF